This entry describes one TCR beta chain. What it binds is unknown. The source of the sample is a study of T cell responses to AZD1222 COVID-19 vaccine. Study-wide points: Researchers report vaccine-associated CD4 TCRs spanning spike, with dominance at 160-218 and 743-854. The sample set comprised mostly white British donors with more females, and clonal diversity was possibly underestimated. Two doses of AZD1222 preceded a rise in Spike-specific TCR breadth and depth.

Assay used: immunoSEQ multiplex PCR; TCRdb lists only in-frame clones, some missing. The data hold about 96,000 clones, with 80% to 90% observed a single time. Trimming removed 0 bases at V and 4 bases at J, with 10 bases between. This CDR3 has 14 amino acids. The germline gives CDR1 SGHDT, CDR2 YYEEEE. This specimen consisted of peripheral blood, obtained on day 0 of AZD1222 vaccination. V usage is TRBV5-6 and J usage is TRBJ1-2; D is uncertain. This receptor was identified in an adult in good health. This CDR3 is CASSLVRGSYGYTF. The CDR3 DNA sequence: TGTGCCAGCAGCTTGGTTCGGGGTAGCTATGGCTACACCTTC.